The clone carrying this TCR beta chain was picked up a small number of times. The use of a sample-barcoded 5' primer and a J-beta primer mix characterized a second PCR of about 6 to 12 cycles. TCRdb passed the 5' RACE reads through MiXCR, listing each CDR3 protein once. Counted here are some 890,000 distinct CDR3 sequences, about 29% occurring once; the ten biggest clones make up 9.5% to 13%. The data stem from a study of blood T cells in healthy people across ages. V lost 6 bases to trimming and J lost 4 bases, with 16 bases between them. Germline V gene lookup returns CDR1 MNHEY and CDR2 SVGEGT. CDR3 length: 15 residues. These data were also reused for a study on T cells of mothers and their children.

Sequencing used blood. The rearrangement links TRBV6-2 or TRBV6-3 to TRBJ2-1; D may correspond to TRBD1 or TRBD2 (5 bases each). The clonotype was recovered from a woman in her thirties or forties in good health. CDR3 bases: TGTGCCAGCAGCGAAACCGGGACCACATACAATGAGCAGTTCTTC. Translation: CASSETGTTYNEQFF.